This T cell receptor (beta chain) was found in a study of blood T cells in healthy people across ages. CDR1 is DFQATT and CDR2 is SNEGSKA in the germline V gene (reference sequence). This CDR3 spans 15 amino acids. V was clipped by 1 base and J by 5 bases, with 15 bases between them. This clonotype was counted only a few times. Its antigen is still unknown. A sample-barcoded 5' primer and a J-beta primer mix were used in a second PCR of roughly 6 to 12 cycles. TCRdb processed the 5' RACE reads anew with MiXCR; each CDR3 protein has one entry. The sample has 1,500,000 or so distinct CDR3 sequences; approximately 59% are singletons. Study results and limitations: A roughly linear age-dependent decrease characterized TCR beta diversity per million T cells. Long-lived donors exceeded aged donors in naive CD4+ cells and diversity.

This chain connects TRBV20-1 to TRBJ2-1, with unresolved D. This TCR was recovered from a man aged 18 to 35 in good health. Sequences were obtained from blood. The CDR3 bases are TGCAGTGCTAGAGCCCAAGACCCATGGGACAATGAGCAGTTCTTC. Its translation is CSARAQDPWDNEQFF.